The source of this TCR beta chain is a study of CD8 T cells in ankylosing spondylitis. Overall study results and limits: Past studies reported some motif variants in reactive arthritis synovial fluid and blood. Reportedly, matched ankylosing spondylitis synovial fluid was significantly enriched for disease-linked clones.

This CDR3 region has 13 residues. The germline V and J ends were trimmed by 2 bases and 4 bases, with 8 bases remaining between them. In TCRdb, the 5' RACE reads were re-called with MiXCR into one record per CDR3 protein. The table lists around 250,000 distinct CDR3 sequences, roughly a third of them singletons. Comments on this clonotype: Antigen unknown.

The chain links TRBV12-3 or TRBV12-4 to TRBJ2-5; D is uncertain. Specimen: blood, either unsorted or a sorted T cell fraction (not recorded which). This TCR came from a male donor with ankylosing spondylitis or in good health (not recorded which). DNA of the CDR3: TGTGCCAGCAGTTTACGGGTGGCAGAGACCCAGTACTTC. Protein sequence: CASSLRVAETQYF.